Below are 31 T cell receptor beta chains sequenced from a single sample in a study of Tregs in tolerant kidney transplant recipients. Some clones are missing from TCRdb's copy, which holds only in-frame ones; the method was immunoSEQ multiplex PCR. The table has 45,000 to 55,000 clones, 91% seen once. Mixed chimerism was transient after nonmyeloablative marrow transplants from related graft donors. The specimen was CD8+ T cells from blood (PBMCs), collected 24 months after the transplant. Receptors originate from a human patient who received a combined kidney and bone marrow transplant. Some T cells may originate from the graft donor.

The chain employs TRBV19 and TRBJ2-1, with D perhaps matching TRBD2 (6 bases). V was trimmed by 4 bases and J by 12 bases, leaving 19 bases between them. The germline gives CDR1 LNHDA, CDR2 SQIVND (reference sequence). The CDR3 sequence is 14 residues long. The CDR3 spells CASSTPAGRVGQFF. CDR3 nucleotide sequence: TGTGCCAGTAGTACCCCCGCGGGAAGGGTTGGGCAGTTCTTC. Drawing the rest from reference TRBV19 and TRBJ2-1, the complete variable domain is DGGITQSPKYLFRKEGQNVTLSCEQNLNHDAMYWYRQDPGQGLRLIYYSQIVNDFQKGDIAEGYSVSREKKESFPLTVTSAQKNPTAFYLCASSTPAGRVGQFFGPGTRLTVL.

The chain carries TRBV10-3 and TRBJ2-5, with 11 bases matching TRBD2. The V gene end was trimmed by 6 bases and the J gene end by 0 bases; junction bases not matched to a gene: 3. CDR3 length: 15 residues. CDR1 is ENHRY and CDR2 is SYGVKD in the germline V gene. DNA of the CDR3: TGTGCCATCAGCCTTAGCGGGGGGGACCAAGAGACCCAGTACTTC. Translating it yields CAISLSGGDQETQYF.

This clone came up a few times. V gene TRBV5-8 combines with J gene TRBJ2-2; D possibly corresponds to TRBD1 (5 bases). The CDR3 covers 14 residues. Between the trimmed V and J ends, which lost 4 bases and 5 bases, there was a span of 12 bases. Germline lookup yields CDR1 SGHTS and CDR2 YDEGEE. The CDR3 region has the DNA TGTGCCAGCAGCCCAATAGGGGTTACCGGGGAGCTGTTTTTT. Translated, it gives CASSPIGVTGELFF. The entire variable domain, with the rest obtained from reference TRBV5-8 and TRBJ2-2, is as follows: EAGVTQSPTHLIKTRGQQATLRCSPISGHTSVYWYQQALGLGLQFLLWYDEGEERNRGNFPPRFSGRQFPNYSSELNVNALELEDSALYLCASSPIGVTGELFFGEGSRLTVL.

The chain carries TRBV9 and TRBJ1-1, with no clear D. CDR1 is SGDLS, CDR2 YYNGEE, per germline. V lost 0 bases, J lost 1 base, and 7 bases lay in between. This CDR3 has 14 residues. The CDR3 loop reads CASSVGTGNTEAFF. CDR3 coding DNA: TGTGCCAGCAGCGTAGGAACGGGGAACACTGAAGCTTTCTTT.

V gene TRBV19 combines with J gene TRBJ2-1; 9 bases align to TRBD2. Per the germline V gene, CDR1 is LNHDA and CDR2 is SQIVND (reference sequence). The CDR3 runs 14 residues. V trimming: 3 bases; J trimming: 7 bases; junction bases outside the gene matches: 4. CDR3 DNA: TGTGCCAGTAGTATCCTAGCGGGAACGAATGAGCAGTTCTTC. Translation: CASSILAGTNEQFF.

The chain recombines TRBV30 with TRBJ1-4; maybe TRBD1 (5 bases). Germline V gene sequence: CDR1 GTSNPN, CDR2 SVGIG (reference sequence). Trimming took off 1 base at V and 8 bases at J, with 17 bases between the two ends. This CDR3 is 15 amino acids long. The CDR3 loop reads CAWSGIPDTGEKLFF. CDR3 nucleotides: TGTGCCTGGAGTGGAATACCGGACACCGGGGAAAAACTGTTTTTT.

The genes are TRBV25-1 and TRBJ1-2; D might be TRBD1 (5 bases). Germline CDR1 reads MGHDK; CDR2 reads SYGVNS. This CDR3 has 14 amino acids. Trimming removed 1 base at V and 8 bases at J, with 14 bases between. The CDR3 here is CASSELGREAGYTF. The CDR3 bases are TGTGCCAGCAGTGAATTGGGCAGGGAGGCGGGCTACACCTTC.

The gene calls are TRBV29-1 and TRBJ2-3; D unresolved. The CDR3 extends over 13 amino acids. Deletions cut 3 bases from V and 2 bases from J, with 9 bases between. The germline V gene has CDR1 SQVTM and CDR2 ANQGSEA. The CDR3 sequence: CSVDRQATDTQYF. Here the CDR3 DNA reads TGCAGCGTTGACCGGCAGGCCACAGATACGCAGTATTTT.

The chain recombines TRBV5-6 with TRBJ1-4, with D maybe TRBD1 (5 bases). The CDR3 has 15 residues. The V gene's germline CDR1 is SGHDT and CDR2 YYEEEE. Trimming left V 6 bases short and J 0 bases short, with 12 bases between. The CDR3 region has the DNA TGTGCCAGCACTCGCCTACAGGCAACTAATGAAAAACTGTTTTTT. Residues: CASTRLQATNEKLFF.

The J gene is TRBJ2-1, the V gene TRBV30; 9 bases map to TRBD2. V was clipped by 5 bases and J by 5 bases; unmatched bases: 16. The CDR3 is made up of 17 amino acids. Germline V lookup: CDR1 GTSNPN, CDR2 SVGIG (reference sequence). CDR3 coding DNA: TGTGCCTGGTATCCCCGGGGAGGGACTAGCAGGAACAATGAGCAGTTCTTC. As protein: CAWYPRGGTSRNNEQFF.

J is TRBJ2-7 and V is TRBV7-6, with TRBD1 identical over 9 bases. The CDR3 contains 14 residues. J was trimmed by 3 bases and V by 4 bases; bases with no gene match: 4. Germline CDR1 is SGHVS and CDR2 is FNYEAQ. The CDR3 sequence is CASSSGQGFYEQYF. The DNA for the CDR3 is TGTGCCAGCAGCTCCGGACAGGGGTTCTACGAGCAGTACTTC.

V and J are TRBV7-9 and TRBJ2-1; 12 positions agree with TRBD2. V was clipped by 5 bases and J by 10 bases; unmatched bases: 12. The CDR3 loop spans 16 amino acids. Germline CDR1 SEHNR, CDR2 FQNEAQ (reference sequence). The CDR3 nucleotides read TGTGCCAGCAGCCTCCCGACTAGCGGGAGATCATGGGAGCAGTTCTTC. It specifies CASSLPTSGRSWEQFF.

The V call is TRBV9, the J call TRBJ2-1; 9 bases match TRBD1. The CDR3 runs 16 residues. Germline V gene data show CDR1 as SGDLS and CDR2 as YYNGEE. V trimming: 0 bases; J trimming: 9 bases; junction bases outside the gene matches: 10. The CDR3: CASSVGGGQGGGEQFF. CDR3 sequence (DNA): TGTGCCAGCAGCGTAGGGGGGGGACAGGGAGGTGGTGAGCAGTTCTTC.

CDR3 bases: TGTGCCAGCAGCGCCCGGGACAGGGACTTCCAAGAGACCCAGTACTTC. Its protein product is CASSARDRDFQETQYF. The rearrangement joins TRBV9 to TRBJ2-5, with 9 bases lining up with TRBD1. Germline V gene data show CDR1 as SGDLS and CDR2 as YYNGEE. The junction had 7 bases not matched to a gene; V was cut back by 3 bases and J by 1 base. The CDR3 spans 16 residues. The whole variable domain, remainder taken from reference TRBV9 and TRBJ2-5, is DSGVTQTPKHLITATGQRVTLRCSPRSGDLSVYWYQQSLDQGLQFLIQYYNGEERAKGNILERFSAQQFPDLHSELNLSSLELGDSALYFCASSARDRDFQETQYFGPGTRLLVL.

The V and J genes are TRBV7-8 and TRBJ1-2; TRBD1 matches at 9 bases. Germline lookup yields CDR1 SGHVS and CDR2 FQNEAQ. J lost 1 base, V lost 5 bases, and 8 bases had no gene match. The length of the CDR3 is 16 residues. CDR3 bases: TGTGCCAGCAGCCCCGGGACAGGGTTCGGTAACTATGGCTACACCTTC. Protein: CASSPGTGFGNYGYTF.

J is TRBJ2-3 and V is TRBV5-1, with D tentatively TRBD1 (5 bases). The germline V gene has CDR1 SGHRS and CDR2 YFSETQ. CDR3 size: 16 residues. V was shortened by 4 bases and J by 0 bases, with 15 bases between the two germline ends. This CDR3 reads CASSKRTYESTDTQYF. In nucleotides, the CDR3 is TGCGCCAGCAGCAAACGGACATACGAGAGCACAGATACGCAGTATTTT.

This chain links TRBV5-1 with TRBJ2-7; D not resolved. Between the trimmed V and J ends, which lost 2 bases and 5 bases, there was a span of 8 bases. The V gene's germline CDR1 is SGHRS and CDR2 YFSETQ. There are 12 residues in the CDR3. CDR3 region: CASSLIRDEQYF. The CDR3 nucleotides are TGCGCCAGCAGCTTAATCCGGGACGAGCAGTACTTC.

The chain carries TRBV7-3 and TRBJ2-7; TRBD2 is a possible D gene (6 bases). This CDR3 comprises 13 residues. The ends were cut back, 5 bases at V and 4 bases at J, with 12 bases in the middle. Germline V gene sequence: CDR1 SGHTA, CDR2 FQGTGA. CDR3 amino acids: CASSAWRGYEQYF. The CDR3 DNA is TGTGCCAGCAGCGCCTGGCGGGGTTACGAGCAGTACTTC.

The chain links TRBV30 to TRBJ2-7; tentative D call: TRBD1 (6 bases). The V end lost 1 base, the J end lost 6 bases, and 13 bases lay between the germline ends. The germline gives CDR1 GTSNPN, CDR2 SVGIG (reference sequence). The CDR3 runs to 13 residues. The CDR3 region has the DNA TGTGCCTGGAGTGGGGGGACAAGGCTCGAGCAGTACTTC. Translating gives CAWSGGTRLEQYF.

The chain has TRBV2 and TRBJ2-7; D gene ambiguous. Trimming pared 3 bases from V and 3 bases from J, leaving 3 bases between. The germline CDR1 and CDR2 sequences are SNHLY and FYNNEI. The CDR3 loop spans 11 amino acids. The CDR3 loop is CASSDNYEQYF. CDR3 nucleotide sequence: TGTGCCAGCAGTGACAACTACGAGCAGTACTTC.

The chain employs TRBV20-1 and TRBJ2-7, with D unresolved. The CDR3 is made up of 11 amino acids. The germline V gene encodes CDR1 DFQATT and CDR2 SNEGSKA (reference sequence). Trimming left V 5 bases short and J 3 bases short, with 8 bases between. The CDR3 nucleotides read TGCAGTGCTGACAACAGCTACGAGCAGTACTTC. Translated, it gives CSADNSYEQYF.

This chain uses TRBV6-6 with TRBJ1-5, with D perhaps matching TRBD1 (5 bases). This CDR3 is 15 amino acids long. Germline CDR1 MNHNY, CDR2 SVGAGI (reference sequence). Between the trimmed V and J ends, which lost 6 bases and 2 bases, there was a span of 14 bases. The CDR3 region has the DNA TGTGCCAGCAGGACCATCGACAGCCGCAATCAGCCCCAGCATTTT. Translated, it gives CASRTIDSRNQPQHF.

The chain joins TRBV11-2 to TRBJ1-1; possible D gene TRBD1, 6 bases. Trimming pared 3 bases from V and 3 bases from J, leaving 11 bases between. Per germline, CDR1 SGHAT and CDR2 FQNNGV. CDR3 length: 14 residues. The DNA of the CDR3 is TGTGCCAGCAGCTTGGGGGGGCCGGACACTGAAGCTTTCTTT. Translating gives CASSLGGPDTEAFF.

The genes are TRBV13 and TRBJ2-1; the match to TRBD1 covers 10 bases. The germline CDR1 and CDR2 sequences are PRHDT and FYEKMQ (reference sequence). This CDR3 contains 15 residues. Trimming removed 3 bases from V and 5 bases from J; junction bases left unmatched: 4. The CDR3 nucleotides are TGTGCCAGCAGCTTTTGGGGACAGGGGAACAATGAGCAGTTCTTC. Amino acid sequence: CASSFWGQGNNEQFF.

The CDR3 loop is CATSGDTQYF. The DNA for the CDR3 is TGTGCCACCTCGGGGGATACGCAGTATTTT. V and J are TRBV10-3 and TRBJ2-3; TRBD2 is a possible D gene (5 bases). Trimming stripped 10 bases from V and 6 bases from J, with 8 bases between. CDR3 length: 10 residues. Germline V gene data show CDR1 as ENHRY and CDR2 as SYGVKD.

J is TRBJ2-7 and V is TRBV7-2; no definite D call. V was pared by 2 bases and J by 3 bases, with 5 bases between. Germline-derived CDR1 and CDR2 are SGHTA and FQGNSA. There are 12 residues in the CDR3. DNA for the CDR3: TGTGCCAGCAGCTTATCTATCTACGAGCAGTACTTC. Amino acid sequence: CASSLSIYEQYF. Supplemented by reference TRBV7-2 and TRBJ2-7, the full variable domain reads GAGVSQSPSNKVTEKGKDVELRCDPISGHTALYWYRQSLGQGLEFLIYFQGNSAPDKSGLPSDRFSAERTGGSVSTLTIQRTQQEDSAVYLCASSLSIYEQYFGPGTRLTVT.

This rearrangement joins TRBV9 to TRBJ1-1; D possibly corresponds to TRBD1 (6 bases). This CDR3 has 15 residues. V gave up 0 bases and J gave up 3 bases, with 12 bases separating them. Germline CDR1 is SGDLS and CDR2 is YYNGEE. The CDR3: CASSVVTGQYTEAFF. The CDR3 nucleotides are TGTGCCAGCAGCGTAGTTACAGGGCAATACACTGAAGCTTTCTTT.

The chain joins TRBV4-1 to TRBJ2-7, with D perhaps matching TRBD1 (6 bases). V lost 4 bases, J lost 2 bases, and 18 bases lay in between. Germline V gene lookup returns CDR1 MGHRA and CDR2 YSYEKL. The CDR3 sequence is 16 residues long. CDR3 loop: CASSPNPRTATYEQYF. Written as DNA, the CDR3 is TGCGCCAGCAGCCCCAATCCCCGGACAGCTACCTACGAGCAGTACTTC.

A single count supports this clone. This chain links TRBV19 with TRBJ2-1, with 11 bases fitting TRBD2. This CDR3 has 13 amino acids. The V and J ends lost 8 bases and 3 bases, in that order; junction bases with no gene match: 0. Germline lookup yields CDR1 LNHDA and CDR2 SQIVND (reference sequence). CDR3 amino acids: CASGTSGYNEQFF. The CDR3 DNA sequence: TGTGCCAGTGGGACTAGCGGCTACAATGAGCAGTTCTTC.

The V call is TRBV4-1, the J call TRBJ2-7, with 10 positions matching TRBD1. V lost 2 bases, J lost 4 bases, and 5 bases stayed unmatched. The germline V gene has CDR1 MGHRA and CDR2 YSYEKL. This CDR3 spans 15 amino acids. CDR3 sequence: CASSQRDRGPYEQYF. The CDR3 DNA follows: TGCGCCAGCAGCCAACGAGACAGGGGGCCATACGAGCAGTACTTC.

V and J are TRBV28 and TRBJ1-5, with 10 bases identical to TRBD1. Germline CDR1 is MDHEN and CDR2 is SYDVKM. With 6 bases clipped from V and 6 bases from J, the junction kept 8 bases outside the gene matches. The CDR3 extends over 15 amino acids. The CDR3 here is CASRLRDRGSQPQHF. The CDR3 nucleotides read TGTGCCAGCAGGCTTCGGGACAGGGGCAGTCAGCCCCAGCATTTT.